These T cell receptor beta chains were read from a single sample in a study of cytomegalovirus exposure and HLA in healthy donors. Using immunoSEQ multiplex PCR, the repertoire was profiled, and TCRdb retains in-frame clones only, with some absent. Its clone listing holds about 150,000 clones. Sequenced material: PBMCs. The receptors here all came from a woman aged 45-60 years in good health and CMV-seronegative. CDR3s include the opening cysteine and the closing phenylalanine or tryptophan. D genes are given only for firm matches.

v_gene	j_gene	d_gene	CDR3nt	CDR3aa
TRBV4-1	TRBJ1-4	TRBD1	TGCGCCAGCAGCCGGGACAGTTCCCCAACTAATGAAAAACTGTTTTTT	CASSRDSSPTNEKLFF
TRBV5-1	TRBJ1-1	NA	TGCGCCAGCAGCTTAAACAGTCACACTGAAGCTTTCTTT	CASSLNSHTEAFF
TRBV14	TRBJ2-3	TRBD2	TGTGCCAGCAGCCCCCCTAGCGGGGGAGCAGATACGCAGTATTTT	CASSPPSGGADTQYF
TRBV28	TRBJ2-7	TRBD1	TGTGCCAGCAGTTTATGGGGACAGGGATCTCCCGAGCAGTACTTC	CASSLWGQGSPEQYF
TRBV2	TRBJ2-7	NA	TGTGCCAGCAGTGAAGCACCTCAGGGTTACGAGCAGTACTTC	CASSEAPQGYEQYF
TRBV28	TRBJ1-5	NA	TGTGCCAGCAGTATGGCAGGGGACGATCAGCCCCAGCATTTT	CASSMAGDDQPQHF
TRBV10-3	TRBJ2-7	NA	TGTGCCATCAGTGAGGAGCGGAGCTCCTACGAGCAGTACTTC	CAISEERSSYEQYF
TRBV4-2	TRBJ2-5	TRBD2	TGTGCCAGCAGCCAAGGAGGGCGGGGGAGCCAAGAGACCCAGTACTTC	CASSQGGRGSQETQYF
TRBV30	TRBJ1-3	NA	TGTGCCTGGACTCAGGGCTTTATCTCTGGAAACACCATATATTTT	CAWTQGFISGNTIYF
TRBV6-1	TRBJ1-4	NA	TGTGCCAGCGGAGCGAGGCGGGAAAAACTGTTTTTT	CASGARREKLFF
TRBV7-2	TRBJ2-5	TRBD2	TGTGCCAGCAGCCTTAGCGGGTCGGCGGGAGAGACCCAGTACTTC	CASSLSGSAGETQYF
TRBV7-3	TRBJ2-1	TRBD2	TGTGCCAGCAGCCCGAGTCGCCGGGGGGACAATGAGCAGTTCTTC	CASSPSRRGDNEQFF
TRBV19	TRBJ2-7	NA	TGTGCCAGTAGTATCCAGGTGGCGGGCGAGCAGTACTTC	CASSIQVAGEQYF
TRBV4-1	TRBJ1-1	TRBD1	TGCGCCAGCAGCCACCTGGGGTGGACAGGGCTGAACACTGAAGCTTTCTTT	CASSHLGWTGLNTEAFF
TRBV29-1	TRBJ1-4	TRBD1	TGCAGCGGGACCAAAGACAGGGCTGGGGGAAAACTGTTTTTT	CSGTKDRAGGKLFF
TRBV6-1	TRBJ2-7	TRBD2	TGTGCCAGCAGTGAAGACCCTAGCGGGATATACGAGCAGTACTTC	CASSEDPSGIYEQYF
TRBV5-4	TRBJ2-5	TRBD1	TGTGCCAGCAGCAAAACAGGGGTTCAAGAGACCCAGTACTTC	CASSKTGVQETQYF
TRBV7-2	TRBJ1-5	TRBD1	TGTGCCAGCAGCTTCGACAGGGATCAGCCCCAGCATTTT	CASSFDRDQPQHF
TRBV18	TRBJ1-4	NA	TGTGCCAGCTCACCAGCCGCCGGGATTAATGAAAAACTGTTTTTT	CASSPAAGINEKLFF
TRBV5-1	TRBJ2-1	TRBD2	TGCGCCAGCAGCGGAACCCCCAGCGGGGGGGCCTCCAATGAGCAGTTCTTC	CASSGTPSGGASNEQFF
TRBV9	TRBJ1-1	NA	TGTGCCAGCAGCGTAGGTGGGGGGATGAACACTGAAGCTTTCTTT	CASSVGGGMNTEAFF
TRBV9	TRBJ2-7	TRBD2	TGTGCCAGCAGCGTCTCTAGCGGGGAATCCTACGAGCAGTACTTC	CASSVSSGESYEQYF
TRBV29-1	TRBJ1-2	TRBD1	TGCAGCGTGGAGACAGGGAAGAACTATGGCTACACCTTC	CSVETGKNYGYTF